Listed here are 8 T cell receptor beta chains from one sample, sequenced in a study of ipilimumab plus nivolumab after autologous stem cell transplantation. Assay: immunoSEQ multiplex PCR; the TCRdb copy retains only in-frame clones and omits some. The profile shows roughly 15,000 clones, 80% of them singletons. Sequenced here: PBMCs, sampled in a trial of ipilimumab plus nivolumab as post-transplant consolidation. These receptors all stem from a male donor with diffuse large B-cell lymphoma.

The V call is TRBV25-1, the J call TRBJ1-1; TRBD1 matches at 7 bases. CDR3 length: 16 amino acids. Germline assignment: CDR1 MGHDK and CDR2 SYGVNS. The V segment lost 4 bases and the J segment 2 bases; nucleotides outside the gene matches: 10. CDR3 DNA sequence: TGTGCCAGCAGTGGTCCGGGACAGAATTCTAACACTGAAGCTTTCTTT. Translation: CASSGPGQNSNTEAFF.

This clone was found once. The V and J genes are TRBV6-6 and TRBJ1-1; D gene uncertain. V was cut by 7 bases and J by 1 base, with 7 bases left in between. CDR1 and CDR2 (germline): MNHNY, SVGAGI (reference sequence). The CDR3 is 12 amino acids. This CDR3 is CASIRGNTEAFF. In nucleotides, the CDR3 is TGTGCCAGCATAAGAGGGAACACTGAAGCTTTCTTT.

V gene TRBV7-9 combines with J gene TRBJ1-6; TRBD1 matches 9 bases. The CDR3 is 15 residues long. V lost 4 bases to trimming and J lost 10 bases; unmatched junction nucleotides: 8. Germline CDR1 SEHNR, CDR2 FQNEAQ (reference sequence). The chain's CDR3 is CASSSGQGKGSPLHF. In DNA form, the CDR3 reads TGTGCCAGCAGCTCGGGACAGGGTAAAGGCTCACCCCTCCACTTT.

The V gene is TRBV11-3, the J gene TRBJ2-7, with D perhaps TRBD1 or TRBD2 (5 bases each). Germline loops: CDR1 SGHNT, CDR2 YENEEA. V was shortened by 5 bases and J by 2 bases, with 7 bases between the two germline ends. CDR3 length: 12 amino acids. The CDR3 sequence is CASSRGPYEQYF. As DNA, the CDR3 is TGTGCCAGCAGCCGGGGCCCCTACGAGCAGTACTTC.

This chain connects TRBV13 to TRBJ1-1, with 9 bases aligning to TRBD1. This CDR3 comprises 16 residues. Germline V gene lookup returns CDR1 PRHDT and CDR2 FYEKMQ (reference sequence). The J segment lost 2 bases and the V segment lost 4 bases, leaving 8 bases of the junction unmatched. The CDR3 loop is CASSSTGGESNTEAFF. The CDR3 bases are TGTGCCAGCAGCTCGACAGGGGGTGAGAGCAACACTGAAGCTTTCTTT.

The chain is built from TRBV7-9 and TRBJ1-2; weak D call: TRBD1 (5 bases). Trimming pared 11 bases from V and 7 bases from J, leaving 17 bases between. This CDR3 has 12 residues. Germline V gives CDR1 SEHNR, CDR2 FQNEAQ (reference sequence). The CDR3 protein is CAPGLVGAGYTF. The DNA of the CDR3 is TGTGCCCCCGGTCTTGTCGGGGCTGGCTACACCTTC.

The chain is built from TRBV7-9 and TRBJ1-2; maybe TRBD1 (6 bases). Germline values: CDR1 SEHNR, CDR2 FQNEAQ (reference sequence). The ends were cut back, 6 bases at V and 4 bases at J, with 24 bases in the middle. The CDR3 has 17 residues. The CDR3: CASRRGGEQGRGYGYTF. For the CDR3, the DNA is TGTGCCAGCAGACGAGGAGGGGAACAGGGACGTGGCTATGGCTACACCTTC.

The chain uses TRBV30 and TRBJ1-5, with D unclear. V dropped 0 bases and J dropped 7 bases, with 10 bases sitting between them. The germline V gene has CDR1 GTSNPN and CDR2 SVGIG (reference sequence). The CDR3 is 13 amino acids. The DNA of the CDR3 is TGTGCCTGGAGTGTTGGGATCCGGCAGCCCCAGCATTTT. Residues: CAWSVGIRQPQHF.